This TCR beta chain was retrieved from a study of PD-1 blockade in mismatch repair-deficient tumors. Study as a whole: Patients had 11 to 13 mismatch repair-deficient cancer types and were previously treated and progressing.

All patients were mismatch repair deficient, assessed by either PCR or immunohistochemistry. The TCR-sequenced patients were a few responders to pembrolizumab. A remark on this clone: Its antigen is currently unknown.

Sequenced by immunoSEQ multiplex PCR; TCRdb stores in-frame clones only, minus some. The sample consists of about 38,000 clones, around 75% of them appearing once. Whole-study results and caveats: Tumor-resident clones, often absent from pretreatment blood, expanded after pembrolizumab and then contracted.

V lost 7 bases and J lost 6, with 11 bases in between. CDR3 length: 12 amino acids. CDR1 is MNHNS and CDR2 is SASEGT in the germline V gene. The sequencing here drew on peripheral blood, taken 4 weeks after starting pembrolizumab. The chain couples TRBV6-1 to TRBJ2-3; D is undetermined. The TCR was taken from an adult with mismatch repair-deficient cancer. CDR3 in amino acids: CASTFGSDTQYF. The CDR3 bases are TGTGCCAGCACATTTGGCTCCGATACGCAGTATTTT.